The 15 T cell receptor beta chains in this list originate from one sample, sequenced in a study of cytomegalovirus exposure and HLA in healthy donors. The PCR ran on 60 Vbeta and 13 Jbeta primers. The data were produced by immunoSEQ multiplex PCR, yet TCRdb's version contains in-frame clones alone and is incomplete. In the table there are roughly 180,000 clones, around a tenth of which are singletons. Input material: PBMCs. The source of these receptors is a woman in her 30s in good health and CMV-seropositive.

The sample holds a few counts of this clone. The rearrangement links TRBV7-9 to TRBJ1-1, with a possible D match to TRBD1 (5 bases). The CDR3 is 14 amino acids. Germline V gene sequence: CDR1 SEHNR, CDR2 FQNEAQ (reference sequence). The V end was cut by 5 bases, the J end by 3 bases, with 13 bases between. The CDR3 reads CASSKGGADTEAFF. Here the CDR3 DNA reads TGTGCCAGCAGCAAAGGCGGGGCGGACACTGAAGCTTTCTTT.

This clone appeared a few times. The chain couples TRBV6-1 to TRBJ2-3; TRBD2 aligns across 11 bases. V trimming: 6 bases; J trimming: 7 bases; junction bases outside the gene matches: 3. In germline, CDR1 is MNHNS, CDR2 SASEGT. The CDR3 contains 13 residues. The CDR3 loop is CASSPSGGNTQYF. The CDR3, as DNA: TGTGCCAGCAGCCCTAGCGGGGGGAATACGCAGTATTTT.

This clone was recorded a few times. The CDR3 loop reads CAWGKPPGTGDDNEQFF. CDR3 nucleotide sequence: TGTGCCTGGGGGAAGCCCCCCGGGACAGGGGATGACAATGAGCAGTTCTTC. The rearrangement joins TRBV30 to TRBJ2-1; 10 bases agree with TRBD1. The CDR3 is 17 residues long. The germline V gene encodes CDR1 GTSNPN and CDR2 SVGIG (reference sequence). V gave up 5 bases and J gave up 5 bases; unmatched junction bases: 15.

This clone was picked up a small number of times. This chain connects TRBV6-5 to TRBJ2-5; a possible D gene is TRBD1 (5 bases). The closer fit of TRBJ2-7 to the DNA end suggests the J call may be wrong. The CDR3 length is 14 residues. Germline V gene data show CDR1 as MNHEY and CDR2 as SVGAGI. The CDR3 nucleotides read TGTGCCAGCAGTTACTCGCCAGGGAACTACGAGCAGTACTTC. Translated: CASSYSPGNYEQYF.

The chain uses TRBV4-2 and TRBJ2-1; 8 bases map to TRBD2. The germline V gene has CDR1 LGHNA and CDR2 YNFKEQ. The CDR3 has 17 residues. The J segment lost 6 bases and the V segment lost 0 bases, leaving 10 bases of the junction unmatched. The CDR3 protein is CASSQDHASGRSNEQFF. As DNA, the CDR3 is TGTGCCAGCAGCCAAGACCATGCCAGCGGGAGAAGCAATGAGCAGTTCTTC.

This clone showed up just a few times. V and J are TRBV5-1 and TRBJ2-7, with D hard to call. The V gene lost 2 bases and the J gene lost 5 bases, with 14 bases spanning the gap. This CDR3 is built from 14 residues. The germline V gene encodes CDR1 SGHRS and CDR2 YFSETQ. In DNA form, the CDR3 reads TGCGCCAGCAGCTTTTCGACTGCCACGCACGAGCAGTACTTC. Amino acid sequence: CASSFSTATHEQYF. The full variable domain, with the rest looked up from reference TRBV5-1 and TRBJ2-7, is KAGVTQTPRYLIKTRGQQVTLSCSPISGHRSVSWYQQTPGQGLQFLFEYFSETQRNKGNFPGRFSGRQFSNSRSEMNVSTLELGDSALYLCASSFSTATHEQYFGPGTRLTVT.

This clone was found a few times. The chain is built from TRBV27 and TRBJ2-7; tentative D call: TRBD1 (6 bases). Trimming removed 8 bases at V and 1 base at J, with 18 bases between. This CDR3 region has 15 residues. Germline V gene data show CDR1 as MNHEY and CDR2 as SMNVEV (reference sequence). CDR3 in amino acids: CASCANGGLSYEQYF. The CDR3 coding sequence is TGTGCCAGCTGTGCGAATGGGGGCCTTTCCTACGAGCAGTACTTC.

In its sample, this clone was seen a few times. The chain joins TRBV10-1 to TRBJ2-7; D perhaps matches TRBD2 (6 bases). The CDR3 loop spans 12 amino acids. V lost 3 bases, J lost 7 bases, and 10 bases lay in between. Germline V CDR1 and CDR2: WNHNN, SYGVQD (reference sequence). The CDR3 loop reads CASSEQAGEQYF. CDR3 bases: TGCGCCAGCAGTGAACAGGCGGGGGAGCAGTACTTC.

This clone was detected a few times. This chain joins TRBV30 and TRBJ2-1; D not resolved. Germline V gene lookup returns CDR1 GTSNPN and CDR2 SVGIG (reference sequence). The CDR3 is 12 amino acids. The V and J ends lost 2 bases and 7 bases respectively, with 9 bases between them. In nucleotides, the CDR3 is TGTGCCTGGAGTAAACTAAGAAATGAGCAGTTCTTC. This sequence encodes CAWSKLRNEQFF.

A word on this clone: Other DNA variants within this sample encode the same CDR3. The chain couples TRBV2 to TRBJ2-3; D gene ambiguous. There are 12 residues in the CDR3. Per germline, CDR1 SNHLY and CDR2 FYNNEI. V dropped 6 bases and J dropped 8 bases, with 12 bases sitting between them. In DNA form, the CDR3 reads TGTGCCAGCAGGAAGGAGAGGTTTACGCAGTATTTT. This translates into CASRKERFTQYF.

With respect to this clone: Compared with germline, one end of the junction differs, possibly owing to a read error. This chain connects TRBV4-1 to TRBJ1-1, with D perhaps matching TRBD1 (6 bases). Per the germline V gene, CDR1 is MGHRA and CDR2 is YSYEKL. The CDR3 has 13 amino acids. The CDR3, as DNA: TGCGCCAGCAGCCCCGTACGGGACACAGAAGCTTTCTTT. This gives the protein CASSPVRDTEAFF.

This sequence joins TRBV4-1 and TRBJ1-5; maybe TRBD1 (5 bases). Trimming removed 2 bases at V and 3 bases at J, with 29 bases between. CDR3 length equals 21 residues. Looked up from germline, CDR1 is MGHRA and CDR2 is YSYEKL. The CDR3 sequence is CASSQFPPGVQGSRNNQPQHF. Written as DNA, the CDR3 is TGCGCCAGCAGCCAATTCCCACCCGGCGTCCAGGGTTCCCGAAACAATCAGCCCCAGCATTTT.

This clone was found a few times. The chain combines TRBV25-1 with TRBJ1-1; D not resolved. The CDR3 is 13 residues long. The ends were cut back, 5 bases at V and 1 base at J, with 8 bases in the middle. The germline V gene has CDR1 MGHDK and CDR2 SYGVNS. The DNA of the CDR3 is TGTGCCAGCAGTCCTTCCTCGAACACTGAAGCTTTCTTT. It specifies CASSPSSNTEAFF.

In nucleotides, the CDR3 is TGTGCCAGCAGCCGGACTAGCGGGTACACAGATACGCAGTATTTT. The encoded protein is CASSRTSGYTDTQYF. The rearrangement links TRBV7-2 to TRBJ2-3; 11 bases map to TRBD2. V lost 5 bases and J lost 2; bases outside the gene matches: 3. CDR1 is SGHTA, CDR2 FQGNSA, per germline. This CDR3 has 15 amino acids.

The V gene is TRBV19, the J gene TRBJ1-5; no clear D gene. Germline V gene data show CDR1 as LNHDA and CDR2 as SQIVND (reference sequence). The V end was cut by 7 bases, the J end by 0 bases, with 13 bases between. The CDR3 extends over 15 amino acids. The CDR3 nucleotides are TGTGCCAGTACATGGTCGCTATATAGCAATCAGCCCCAGCATTTT. The encoded protein is CASTWSLYSNQPQHF. The variable domain in full, with the rest retrieved from reference TRBV19 and TRBJ1-5, is DGGITQSPKYLFRKEGQNVTLSCEQNLNHDAMYWYRQDPGQGLRLIYYSQIVNDFQKGDIAEGYSVSREKKESFPLTVTSAQKNPTAFYLCASTWSLYSNQPQHFGDGTRLSIL.